Described below is a single T cell receptor (beta chain) sequence and its context. As yet, its antigen is unknown. This entry is derived from a study of beta chain features in type 1 diabetes. Regarding the study as a whole: Moderate but significant shortening of TCRB CDR3s was recorded in all four CD4+ subsets from Type 1 diabetes patients.

Investigators reverse transcribed all isolated RNA, so they sequenced expressed TCRB transcripts. Some clones are missing from TCRdb's copy, which holds only in-frame ones; the method was immunoSEQ multiplex PCR. The sample contains hundreds of thousands of clones, 25% to 35% of which appear only once. This TCR came from a man aged 18 to 29 in good health. The sample comprised naive CD4+ T cells from blood.

The chain's CDR3 is CAWSVGTLVEPQHF. The CDR3 DNA reads TGTGCCTGGAGTGTAGGGACATTGGTAGAGCCCCAGCATTTT. V usage is TRBV30 and J usage is TRBJ1-5; D possibly corresponds to TRBD1 (6 bases). CDR3 length equals 14 residues. CDR1 and CDR2 from the germline V gene are GTSNPN and SVGIG (reference sequence). Trimming left V 0 bases short and J 8 bases short, with 14 bases between.